The rows below give T cell receptor beta chains drawn from one sample of a study of blood T cells in healthy people across ages. One entry per CDR3 protein, called by TCRdb with MiXCR from the 5' RACE reads. The top ten clones hold over 7% of a sample with some 1.5 million distinct CDR3 sequences, 28% of them seen once. Sequencing input: blood. These receptors all come from a woman in her 30s in good health. Both conserved end residues are part of each CDR3. The D gene is left open where the match is weak. Clone size is not always given. Where it is, it says once, few, many or a class for expanded clones.

j_call | v_call | d_call | cdr3_length | clone_size | cdr3_aa | cdr3_nt
TRBJ1-5 | TRBV15 | NA | 14 | few | CATSLVRVNQPQHF | TGTGCCACCAGCCTGGTCAGGGTAAATCAGCCCCAGCATTTT
TRBJ2-1 | TRBV9 | TRBD2 | 16 | few | CASSGASGSIYNEQFF | TGTGCCAGCAGCGGGGCTAGCGGGAGTATATACAATGAGCAGTTCTTC
TRBJ2-7 | TRBV12-3/TRBV12-4 | NA | 14 | few | CASTLSLGGREQYF | TGTGCCAGCACCCTCAGTTTGGGGGGGCGGGAGCAGTACTTC
TRBJ2-6 | TRBV5-5 | TRBD1 | 16 | NA | CASSWDRAVGANVLTF | TGTGCCAGCAGCTGGGACAGGGCAGTCGGGGCCAACGTCCTGACTTTC
TRBJ2-3 | TRBV29-1 | TRBD2 | 13 | NA | CSVPSGNWDTQYF | TGCAGCGTTCCTAGCGGGAACTGGGATACGCAGTATTTT
TRBJ1-2 | TRBV14 | NA | 12 | NA | CASSQDDAGYTF | TGTGCCAGCAGCCAAGATGATGCCGGCTACACCTTC
TRBJ2-1 | TRBV24-1 | NA | 16 | many | CATSDPGQSSYNEQFF | TGTGCCACCAGTGATCCCGGACAGAGCTCCTACAATGAGCAGTTCTTC
TRBJ2-5 | TRBV29-1 | TRBD2 | 15 | NA | CSAYTNGGAGETQYF | TGCAGCGCATATACTAACGGGGGGGCAGGAGAGACCCAGTACTTC
TRBJ2-1 | TRBV5-5 | TRBD2 | 16 | NA | CASSAGGTSGPNEQFF | TGTGCCAGCAGCGCTGGGGGGACTAGCGGACCCAATGAGCAGTTCTTC
TRBJ2-3 | TRBV10-3 | TRBD1 | 16 | once | CAIRETGGLVTDTQYF | TGTGCCATCAGGGAAACAGGGGGCCTGGTCACAGATACGCAGTATTTT
TRBJ2-5 | TRBV12-3/TRBV12-4 | NA | 15 | NA | CASSFIPGDKETQYF | TGTGCCAGCAGTTTTATCCCGGGGGACAAAGAGACCCAGTACTTC
TRBJ1-2 | TRBV20-1 | TRBD1 | 14 | NA | CSASPGQLAYGYTF | TGCAGTGCCTCACCGGGACAGCTGGCCTATGGCTACACCTTC
TRBJ2-3 | TRBV6-1 | TRBD2 | 14 | NA | CASSAGTSVYTQYF | TGTGCCAGCAGCGCCGGGACTAGCGTATATACGCAGTATTTT
TRBJ2-1 | TRBV5-5 | TRBD2 | 16 | few | CASSSPVASGMNEQFF | TGTGCCAGCAGCTCTCCGGTGGCTAGCGGGATGAATGAGCAGTTCTTC
TRBJ2-5 | TRBV5-1 | NA | 14 | NA | CASSWMRVSETQYF | TGCGCCAGCAGCTGGATGCGGGTCAGTGAGACCCAGTACTTC
TRBJ2-3 | TRBV2 | NA | 14 | NA | CASRWRASTDTQYF | TGTGCCAGCAGATGGCGGGCTAGCACAGATACGCAGTATTTT
TRBJ1-1 | TRBV20-1 | NA | 12 | NA | CSANRDNTEAFF | TGCAGTGCTAACAGGGACAACACTGAAGCTTTCTTT